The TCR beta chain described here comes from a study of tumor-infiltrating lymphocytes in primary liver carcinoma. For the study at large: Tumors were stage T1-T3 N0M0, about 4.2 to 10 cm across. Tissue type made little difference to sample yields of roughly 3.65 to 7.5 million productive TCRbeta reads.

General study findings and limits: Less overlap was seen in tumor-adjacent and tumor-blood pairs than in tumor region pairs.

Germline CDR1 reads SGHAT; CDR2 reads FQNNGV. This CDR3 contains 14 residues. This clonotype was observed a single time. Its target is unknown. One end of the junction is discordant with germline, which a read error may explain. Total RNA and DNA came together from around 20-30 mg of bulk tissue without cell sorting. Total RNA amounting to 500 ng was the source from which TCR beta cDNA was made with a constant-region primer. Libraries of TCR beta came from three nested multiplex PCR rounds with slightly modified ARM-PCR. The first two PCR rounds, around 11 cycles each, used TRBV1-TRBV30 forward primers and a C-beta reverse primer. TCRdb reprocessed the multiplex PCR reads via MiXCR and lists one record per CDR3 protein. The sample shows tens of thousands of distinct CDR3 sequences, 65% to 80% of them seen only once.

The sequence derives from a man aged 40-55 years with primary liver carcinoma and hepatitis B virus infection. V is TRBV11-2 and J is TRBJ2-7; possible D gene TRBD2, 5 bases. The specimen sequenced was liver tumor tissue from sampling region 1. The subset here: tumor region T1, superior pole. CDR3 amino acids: CASSSTDGDYEQYF. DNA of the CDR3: TGTGCCAGTAGCTCAACCGACGGAGACTATGAGCAGTACTTC.